The 16 T cell receptor beta chains in this list originate from one sample, sequenced in a study of shared clonotypes between healthy human individuals. Terminally differentiated effector memory CD45RA+ cells were left out of the naive CD8 fraction, which was CD45RO-negative and positively selected for CCR7. Some clones are missing from TCRdb's copy, which holds only in-frame ones; the method was immunoSEQ multiplex PCR. The repertoire has about 610,000 clones, approximately 96% of them found once; the top ten carry 0.11%. The sample was naive CD8+ T cells sorted from blood. The receptors were sampled from a woman in her twenties or thirties in good health.

This clone was picked up one time. This chain joins TRBV28 and TRBJ2-7, with D perhaps matching TRBD2 (5 bases). V lost 6 bases and J lost 0, with 21 bases in between. Germline values: CDR1 MDHEN, CDR2 SYDVKM. The CDR3 sequence is 17 residues long. The CDR3 coding sequence is TGTGCCAGCAGCCGAGAGGGATCCTATAGGCGCTCCTACGAGCAGTACTTC. It codes for CASSREGSYRRSYEQYF.

This chain connects TRBV19 to TRBJ2-7; 8 bases fit TRBD2. CDR1 is LNHDA, CDR2 SQIVND, per germline (reference sequence). V trimming: 6 bases; J trimming: 0 bases; junction bases outside the gene matches: 13. This CDR3 has 17 residues. The CDR3: CASSPPTIGTSSYEQYF. For the CDR3, the DNA is TGTGCCAGTAGCCCCCCCACCATCGGGACTAGCTCCTACGAGCAGTACTTC.

The chain carries TRBV6-5 and TRBJ1-2; the match to TRBD1 covers 7 bases. The trim removed 3 bases at V and 3 bases at J, leaving 4 bases unmatched. Germline lookup yields CDR1 MNHEY and CDR2 SVGAGI. This CDR3 comprises 14 residues. CDR3 loop: CASSYHDRDYGYTF. The CDR3 nucleotides read TGTGCCAGCAGTTATCACGACAGGGACTATGGCTACACCTTC.

The chain is built from TRBV7-3 and TRBJ1-1; D gene uncertain. This CDR3 region has 15 residues. Trimming cost V 5 bases and J 6 bases, with 19 bases left between them. Germline loops: CDR1 SGHTA, CDR2 FQGTGA. The CDR3 region has the DNA TGTGCCAGCAGCCCTGAAGATGGCTTGGGATCTGAAGCTTTCTTT. Its translation is CASSPEDGLGSEAFF.

The chain employs TRBV6-6 and TRBJ1-1; unclear D gene. This CDR3 contains 16 residues. Germline values: CDR1 MNHNY, CDR2 SVGAGI (reference sequence). V lost 3 bases and J 0 bases, leaving 14 bases between the germline ends. The CDR3 DNA reads as TGTGCCAGCAGTTATGGCGCTCGTGTCATGAACACTGAAGCTTTCTTT. It codes for CASSYGARVMNTEAFF.

J is TRBJ2-1 and V is TRBV7-9; D not resolved. There are 16 residues in the CDR3. The V gene's germline CDR1 is SEHNR and CDR2 FQNEAQ (reference sequence). Trimming removed 2 bases from V and 0 bases from J, with 11 bases in between. CDR3 coding DNA: TGTGCCAGCAGCTTATCCCCAGCAAGCTCCTACAATGAGCAGTTCTTC. This gives the protein CASSLSPASSYNEQFF.

This chain connects TRBV13 to TRBJ2-2; 7 positions match TRBD2. There are 15 residues in the CDR3. Germline V gene data show CDR1 as PRHDT and CDR2 as FYEKMQ (reference sequence). The trim removed 2 bases at V and 5 bases at J, leaving 5 bases unmatched. CDR3 in DNA: TGTGCCAGCAGCTTAACGGGAGGATTAACCGGGGAGCTGTTTTTT. Translating it yields CASSLTGGLTGELFF.

This chain links TRBV27 with TRBJ1-2; 9 bases agree with TRBD1. Trimming cost V 6 bases and J 8 bases; bases outside gene matches: 10. The CDR3 is 14 amino acids. In germline, CDR1 is MNHEY, CDR2 SMNVEV (reference sequence). DNA of the CDR3: TGTGCCAGCAGATTAACCGGGACAGGGACCGGCTACACCTTC. It translates to CASRLTGTGTGYTF.

The sample holds one count of this clone. This chain links TRBV29-1 with TRBJ2-7; 11 positions match TRBD2. The CDR3 is 14 residues long. Germline assignment: CDR1 SQVTM and CDR2 ANQGSEA. J was trimmed by 2 bases and V by 4 bases; bases with no gene match: 4. Written as DNA, the CDR3 is TGCAGCGTTGCCGGGACTAGCGGTACCTACGAGCAGTACTTC. The encoded protein is CSVAGTSGTYEQYF.

The genes are TRBV2 and TRBJ2-3, with 9 bases fitting TRBD2. CDR1 and CDR2 (germline): SNHLY, FYNNEI. J was trimmed by 0 bases and V by 4 bases; bases with no gene match: 2. CDR3 size: 15 residues. The CDR3 DNA is TGTGCCAGCAGTGCCCTAGCGGGAAGCACAGATACGCAGTATTTT. Its protein is CASSALAGSTDTQYF.

This sequence joins TRBV6-4 and TRBJ2-2, with TRBD2 matching over 9 bases. J was trimmed by 0 bases and V by 6 bases; bases with no gene match: 20. The CDR3 contains 21 residues. Per germline, CDR1 MRHNA and CDR2 SNTAGT. This CDR3 reads CASRDGAGTSIYAANTGELFF. CDR3 nucleotides: TGTGCCAGCAGGGACGGTGCCGGGACTAGCATCTATGCCGCGAACACCGGGGAGCTGTTTTTT.

The rearrangement uses TRBV7-9 and TRBJ2-7; D may be TRBD1 (5 bases). The CDR3 has 13 amino acids. V lost 4 bases and J 6 bases, leaving 13 bases between the germline ends. The germline gives CDR1 SEHNR, CDR2 FQNEAQ (reference sequence). The CDR3 DNA reads TGTGCCAGCAGCTCGAGGCTAGGGGTCGAGCAGTACTTC. As protein: CASSSRLGVEQYF.

This chain connects TRBV27 to TRBJ2-1; the match to TRBD1 covers 12 bases. This CDR3 contains 16 residues. The V and J ends lost 8 bases and 7 bases, in that order; junction bases with no gene match: 12. The germline CDR1 and CDR2 sequences are MNHEY and SMNVEV (reference sequence). The CDR3 bases are TGTGCCAGCCACCGTGTTGGGACAGGGGGCGAGAATGAGCAGTTCTTC. The encoded protein is CASHRVGTGGENEQFF.

The V and J genes are TRBV6-5 and TRBJ2-7; 8 positions agree with TRBD2. Germline CDR1 MNHEY, CDR2 SVGAGI. The CDR3 totals 15 residues. J gave up 4 bases and V 4 bases, and 9 bases lay outside the gene matches. CDR3 sequence: CASSLIAGWGYEQYF. Here the CDR3 DNA reads TGTGCCAGCAGTTTAATAGCGGGATGGGGGTACGAGCAGTACTTC.

This chain joins TRBV4-1 and TRBJ2-5, with 11 bases matching TRBD1. The J call may be in error: the DNA end matches TRBJ2-7 better. The CDR3 contains 16 residues. CDR1 and CDR2 from the germline V gene are MGHRA and YSYEKL. CDR3 coding DNA: TGCGCCAGCAGCCAGAGGGGACAGGGGGTGATCTACGAGCAGTACTTC. It yields the protein CASSQRGQGVIYEQYF.

The gene calls are TRBV4-1 and TRBJ2-6, with TRBD1 as a possible D gene (6 bases). Between the trimmed V and J ends, which lost 7 bases and 1 base, there was a span of 8 bases. The germline CDR1 and CDR2 sequences are MGHRA and YSYEKL. The CDR3 sequence is 14 residues long. This CDR3 is CASKQGSGANVLTF. The CDR3 DNA reads TGCGCCAGCAAACAGGGTTCTGGGGCCAACGTCCTGACTTTC.